This T cell receptor (beta chain) was sequenced during a study of cytomegalovirus exposure and HLA in healthy donors. Healthy individuals who donated bone marrow served as the donors. The PCR employed 60 Vbeta primers together with 13 Jbeta primers. The assay was immunoSEQ multiplex PCR, and TCRdb's table has in-frame clones only and misses some. The table includes approximately 140,000 clones, approximately 85% detected once. This clone turned up a few times. Its matching antigen is unknown. The CDR3 has 14 residues. CDR1 SGHRS and CDR2 YFSETQ come from the germline V gene. Trimming pared 2 bases from V and 4 bases from J, leaving 12 bases between. Regarding the study as a whole: Researchers catalogued some 160 TCR beta chains as cytomegalovirus-associated.

Sequencing was carried out using PBMCs. V gene TRBV5-1 combines with J gene TRBJ1-2, with D possibly TRBD1 on 5 matching bases. This receptor was identified in a boy younger than 18 in good health and CMV-seronegative. The CDR3 sequence: CASSFDSSSYGYTF. CDR3 coding DNA: TGCGCCAGCAGCTTCGACAGTTCGAGCTATGGCTACACCTTC.